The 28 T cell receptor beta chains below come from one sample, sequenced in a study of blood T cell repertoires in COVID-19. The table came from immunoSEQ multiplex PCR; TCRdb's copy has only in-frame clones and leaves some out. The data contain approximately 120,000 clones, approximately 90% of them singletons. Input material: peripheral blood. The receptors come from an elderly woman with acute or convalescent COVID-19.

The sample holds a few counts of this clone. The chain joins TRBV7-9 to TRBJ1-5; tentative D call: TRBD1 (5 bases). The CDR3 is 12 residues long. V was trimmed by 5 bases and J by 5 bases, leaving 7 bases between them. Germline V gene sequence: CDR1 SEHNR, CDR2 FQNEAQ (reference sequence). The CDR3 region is CASSRDYQPQHF. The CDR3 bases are TGTGCCAGCAGCCGGGACTATCAGCCCCAGCATTTT. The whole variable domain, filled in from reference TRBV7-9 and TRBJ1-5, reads DTGVSQNPRHKITKRGQNVTFRCDPISEHNRLYWYRQTLGQGPEFLTYFQNEAQLEKSRLLSDRFSAERPKGSFSTLEIQRTEQGDSAMYLCASSRDYQPQHFGDGTRLSIL.

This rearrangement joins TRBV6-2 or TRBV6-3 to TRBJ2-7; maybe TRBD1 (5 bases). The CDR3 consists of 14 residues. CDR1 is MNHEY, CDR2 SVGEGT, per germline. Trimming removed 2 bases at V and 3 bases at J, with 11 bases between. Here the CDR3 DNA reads TGTGCCAGCAGTTACCCCAGGGTTGTCTACGAGCAGTACTTC. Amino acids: CASSYPRVVYEQYF.

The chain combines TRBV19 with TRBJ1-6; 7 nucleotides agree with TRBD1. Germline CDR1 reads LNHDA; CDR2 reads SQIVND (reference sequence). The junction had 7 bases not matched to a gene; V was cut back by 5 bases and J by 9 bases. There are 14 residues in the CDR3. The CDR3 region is CASSPGTVGSPLHF. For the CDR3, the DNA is TGTGCCAGTAGTCCCGGGACAGTCGGTTCACCCCTCCACTTT.

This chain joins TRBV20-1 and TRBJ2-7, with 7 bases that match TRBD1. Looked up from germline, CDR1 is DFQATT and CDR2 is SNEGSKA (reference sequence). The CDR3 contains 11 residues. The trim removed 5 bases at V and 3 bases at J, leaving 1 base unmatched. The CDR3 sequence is CSAGDSYEQYF. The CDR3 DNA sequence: TGCAGTGCTGGGGACAGCTACGAGCAGTACTTC.

Here the CDR3 reads CASSPLGQVHQPQHF. CDR3 nucleotides: TGCGCCAGCAGCCCTCTAGGACAGGTTCATCAGCCCCAGCATTTT. V and J are TRBV5-1 and TRBJ1-5; 7 bases are a match to TRBD1. CDR1 is SGHRS and CDR2 is YFSETQ in the germline V gene. Trimming removed 4 bases from V and 5 bases from J; junction bases left unmatched: 9. There are 15 residues in the CDR3.

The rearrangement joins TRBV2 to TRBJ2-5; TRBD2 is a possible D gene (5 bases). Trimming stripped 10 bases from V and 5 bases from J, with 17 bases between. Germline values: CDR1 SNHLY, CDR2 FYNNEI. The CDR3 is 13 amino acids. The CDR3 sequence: CAIASGRGETQYF. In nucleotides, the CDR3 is TGTGCCATCGCCTCCGGTCGCGGGGAGACCCAGTACTTC.

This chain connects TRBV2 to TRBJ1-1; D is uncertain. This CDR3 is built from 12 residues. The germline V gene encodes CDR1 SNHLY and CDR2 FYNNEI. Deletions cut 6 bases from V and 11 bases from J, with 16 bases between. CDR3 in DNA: TGTGCCAGCAGGCACGAAGACGAACAGGCTTTCTTT. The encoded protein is CASRHEDEQAFF.

The CDR3 DNA follows: TGCGCCAGCAGCTTGGCCCGGGAGTACGGGGAGCTGTTTTTT. Protein: CASSLAREYGELFF. This chain uses TRBV5-1 with TRBJ2-2; the D gene is possibly TRBD2 (6 bases). Germline V gene lookup returns CDR1 SGHRS and CDR2 YFSETQ. The germline V and J ends were trimmed by 0 bases and 7 bases, with 10 bases remaining between them. This CDR3 comprises 14 residues.

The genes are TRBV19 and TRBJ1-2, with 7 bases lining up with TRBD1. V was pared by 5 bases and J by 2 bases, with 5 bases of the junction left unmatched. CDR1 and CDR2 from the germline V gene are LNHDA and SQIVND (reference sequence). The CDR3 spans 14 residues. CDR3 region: CASSDIQGNYGYTF. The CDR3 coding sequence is TGTGCCAGTAGTGATATACAGGGGAACTATGGCTACACCTTC.

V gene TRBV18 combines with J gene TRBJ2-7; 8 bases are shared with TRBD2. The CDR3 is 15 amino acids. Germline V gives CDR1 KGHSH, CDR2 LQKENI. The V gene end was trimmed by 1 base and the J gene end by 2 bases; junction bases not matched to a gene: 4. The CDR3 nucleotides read TGTGCCAGCTCACCACAGACGGGAGGGCCCTACGAGCAGTACTTC. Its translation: CASSPQTGGPYEQYF.

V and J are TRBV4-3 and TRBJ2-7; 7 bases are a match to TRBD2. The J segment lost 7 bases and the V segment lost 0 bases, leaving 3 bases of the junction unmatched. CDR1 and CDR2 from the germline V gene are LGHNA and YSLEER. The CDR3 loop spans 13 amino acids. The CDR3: CASSQDPGGEQYF. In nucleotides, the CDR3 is TGCGCCAGCAGCCAAGATCCGGGGGGAGAGCAGTACTTC.

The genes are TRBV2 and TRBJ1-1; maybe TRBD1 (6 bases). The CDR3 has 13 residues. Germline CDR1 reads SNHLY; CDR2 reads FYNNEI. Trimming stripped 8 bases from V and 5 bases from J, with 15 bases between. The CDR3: CASWTASATEAFF. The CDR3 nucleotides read TGTGCCAGCTGGACAGCGAGTGCGACTGAAGCTTTCTTT.

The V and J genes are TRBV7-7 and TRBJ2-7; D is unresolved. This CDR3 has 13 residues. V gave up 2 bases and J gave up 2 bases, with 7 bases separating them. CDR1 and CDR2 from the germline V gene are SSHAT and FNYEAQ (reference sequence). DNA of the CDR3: TGTGCCAGCAGCTTATCGGTTACCTACGAGCAGTACTTC. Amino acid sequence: CASSLSVTYEQYF.

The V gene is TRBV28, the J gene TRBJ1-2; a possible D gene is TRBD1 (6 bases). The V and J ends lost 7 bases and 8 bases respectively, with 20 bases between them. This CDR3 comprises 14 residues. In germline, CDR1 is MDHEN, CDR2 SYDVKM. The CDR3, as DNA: TGTGCCAGCATAAACCGTCCAGGGGCTAAGGGCTACACCTTC. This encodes CASINRPGAKGYTF.

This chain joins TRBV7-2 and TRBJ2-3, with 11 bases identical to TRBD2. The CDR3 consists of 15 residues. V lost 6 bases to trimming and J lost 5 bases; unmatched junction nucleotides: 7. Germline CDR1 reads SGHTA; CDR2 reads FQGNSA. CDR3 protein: CASRAPGLAEDTQYF. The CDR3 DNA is TGTGCCAGCAGGGCGCCGGGACTAGCGGAAGATACGCAGTATTTT.

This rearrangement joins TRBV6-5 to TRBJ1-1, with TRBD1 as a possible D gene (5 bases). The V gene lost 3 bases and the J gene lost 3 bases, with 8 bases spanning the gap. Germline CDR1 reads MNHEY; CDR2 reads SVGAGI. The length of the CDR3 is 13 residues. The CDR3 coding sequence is TGTGCCAGCAGTTATGCGGGGGACACTGAAGCTTTCTTT. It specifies CASSYAGDTEAFF.

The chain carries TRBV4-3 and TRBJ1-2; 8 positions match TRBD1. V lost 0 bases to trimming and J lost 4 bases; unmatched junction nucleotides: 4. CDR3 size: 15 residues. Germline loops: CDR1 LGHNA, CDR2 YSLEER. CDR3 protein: CASSQDQGQGYGYTF. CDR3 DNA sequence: TGCGCCAGCAGCCAAGATCAAGGACAGGGCTATGGCTACACCTTC.

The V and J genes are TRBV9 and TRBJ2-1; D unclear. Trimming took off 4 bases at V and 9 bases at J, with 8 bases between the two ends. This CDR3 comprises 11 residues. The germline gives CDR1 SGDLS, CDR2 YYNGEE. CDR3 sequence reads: CASSPGVEQFF. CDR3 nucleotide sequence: TGTGCCAGCAGCCCTGGAGTTGAGCAGTTCTTC. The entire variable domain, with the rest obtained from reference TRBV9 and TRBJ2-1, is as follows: DSGVTQTPKHLITATGQRVTLRCSPRSGDLSVYWYQQSLDQGLQFLIQYYNGEERAKGNILERFSAQQFPDLHSELNLSSLELGDSALYFCASSPGVEQFFGPGTRLTVL.

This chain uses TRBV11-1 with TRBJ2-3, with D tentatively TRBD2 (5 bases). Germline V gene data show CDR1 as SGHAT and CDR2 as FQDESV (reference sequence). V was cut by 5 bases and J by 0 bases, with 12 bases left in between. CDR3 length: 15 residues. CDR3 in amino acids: CASSRPLASTDTQYF. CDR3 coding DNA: TGTGCCAGCAGCAGGCCCCTAGCCAGCACAGATACGCAGTATTTT.

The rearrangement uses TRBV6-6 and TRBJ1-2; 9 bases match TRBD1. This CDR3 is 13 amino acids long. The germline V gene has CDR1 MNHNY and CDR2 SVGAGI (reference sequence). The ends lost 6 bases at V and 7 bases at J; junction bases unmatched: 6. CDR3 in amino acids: CASRTTGGSGYTF. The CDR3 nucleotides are TGTGCCAGCAGGACTACAGGGGGCTCTGGCTACACCTTC.

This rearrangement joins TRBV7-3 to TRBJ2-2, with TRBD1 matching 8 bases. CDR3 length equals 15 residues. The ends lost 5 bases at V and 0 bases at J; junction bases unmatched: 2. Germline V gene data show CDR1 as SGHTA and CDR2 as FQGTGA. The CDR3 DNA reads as TGTGCCAGCAGCCCGACAGGGGCGAACACCGGGGAGCTGTTTTTT. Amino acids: CASSPTGANTGELFF.

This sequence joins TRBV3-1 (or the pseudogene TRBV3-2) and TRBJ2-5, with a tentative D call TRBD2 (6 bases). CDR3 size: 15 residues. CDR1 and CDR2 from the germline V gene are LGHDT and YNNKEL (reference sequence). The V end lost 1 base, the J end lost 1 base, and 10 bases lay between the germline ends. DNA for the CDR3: TGTGCCAGCAGCCAAGGCGGGGTCCGCCAAGAGACCCAGTACTTC. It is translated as CASSQGGVRQETQYF.

The CDR3 is CASSSENRAGYTF. CDR3 DNA: TGCGCCAGCAGCTCCGAAAACAGGGCCGGCTACACCTTC. The rearrangement joins TRBV5-1 to TRBJ1-2; tentatively, D is TRBD1 (6 bases). Trimming stripped 3 bases from V and 8 bases from J, with 14 bases between. CDR1 SGHRS and CDR2 YFSETQ come from the germline V gene. The CDR3 has 13 residues. Drawing the rest from reference TRBV5-1 and TRBJ1-2, the complete variable domain is KAGVTQTPRYLIKTRGQQVTLSCSPISGHRSVSWYQQTPGQGLQFLFEYFSETQRNKGNFPGRFSGRQFSNSRSEMNVSTLELGDSALYLCASSSENRAGYTFGSGTRLTVV.

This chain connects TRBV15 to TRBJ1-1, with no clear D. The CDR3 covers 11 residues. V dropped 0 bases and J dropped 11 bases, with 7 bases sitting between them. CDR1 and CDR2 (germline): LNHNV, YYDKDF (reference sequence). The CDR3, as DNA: TGTGCCACCAGCAGAGATCAGGCCGCTTTCTTT. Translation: CATSRDQAAFF.

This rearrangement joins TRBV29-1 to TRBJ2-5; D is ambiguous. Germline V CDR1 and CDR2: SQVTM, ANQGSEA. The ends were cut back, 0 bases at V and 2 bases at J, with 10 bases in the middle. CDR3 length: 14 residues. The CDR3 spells CSVEDHRRQETQYF. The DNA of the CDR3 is TGCAGCGTTGAAGATCATAGGCGGCAAGAGACCCAGTACTTC.

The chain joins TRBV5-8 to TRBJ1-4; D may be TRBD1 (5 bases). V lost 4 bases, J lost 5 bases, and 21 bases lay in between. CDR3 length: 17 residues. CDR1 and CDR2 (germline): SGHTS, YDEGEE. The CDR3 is CASSHTRIGGANEKLFF. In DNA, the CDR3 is TGTGCCAGCAGCCACACACGTATCGGGGGAGCGAATGAAAAACTGTTTTTT. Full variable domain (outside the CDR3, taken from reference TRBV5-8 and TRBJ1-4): EAGVTQSPTHLIKTRGQQATLRCSPISGHTSVYWYQQALGLGLQFLLWYDEGEERNRGNFPPRFSGRQFPNYSSELNVNALELEDSALYLCASSHTRIGGANEKLFFGSGTQLSVL.

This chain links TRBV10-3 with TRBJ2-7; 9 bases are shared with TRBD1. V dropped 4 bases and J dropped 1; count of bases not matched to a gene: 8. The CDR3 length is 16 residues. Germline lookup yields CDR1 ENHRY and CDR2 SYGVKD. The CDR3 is CAISGGTGMGSYEQYF. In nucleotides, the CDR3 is TGTGCCATCAGTGGCGGGACAGGGATGGGGTCCTACGAGCAGTACTTC.

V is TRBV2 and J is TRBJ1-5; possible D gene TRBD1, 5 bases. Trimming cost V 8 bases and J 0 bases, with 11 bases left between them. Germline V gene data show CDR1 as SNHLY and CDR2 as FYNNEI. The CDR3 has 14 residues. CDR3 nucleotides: TGTGCCAGCCAGGGAGGGGTTAGCAATCAGCCCCAGCATTTT. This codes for CASQGGVSNQPQHF.